Shown below are 3 T cell receptor beta chains from a single sample sequenced in a study of blood T cell repertoires in COVID-19. The assay was immunoSEQ multiplex PCR, and TCRdb's table has in-frame clones only and misses some. The sample has 120,000 or so clones, around 76% seen once. Specimen: peripheral blood. The receptors come from a woman older than 75 with acute or convalescent COVID-19.

This clone showed up just a few times. The genes are TRBV19 and TRBJ1-2, with a tentative D call TRBD1 (6 bases). V gave up 3 bases and J gave up 8 bases, with 16 bases separating them. The CDR3 covers 14 residues. Germline values: CDR1 LNHDA, CDR2 SQIVND (reference sequence). The CDR3, as DNA: TGTGCCAGTAGTATGGACCGAGCAGGGGAAGGCTACACCTTC. Its translation: CASSMDRAGEGYTF.

This sequence joins TRBV10-2 and TRBJ2-2, with TRBD2 identical over 9 bases. The CDR3 spans 15 residues. Germline CDR1 WSHSY, CDR2 SAAADI. V gave up 7 bases and J gave up 1 base; unmatched junction bases: 4. In nucleotides, the CDR3 is TGCGCCAGCATTTATAGCGGGGGGAACACCGGGGAGCTGTTTTTT. Translating it yields CASIYSGGNTGELFF.

This sequence joins TRBV4-1 and TRBJ2-3, with 9 bases identical to TRBD2. V trimming: 0 bases; J trimming: 6 bases; junction bases outside the gene matches: 7. This CDR3 spans 16 amino acids. Germline CDR1 MGHRA, CDR2 YSYEKL. CDR3 protein: CASSQEGGRGGDTQYF. The CDR3 nucleotides read TGCGCCAGCAGCCAAGAAGGAGGGCGGGGGGGTGATACGCAGTATTTT.